The source of this T cell receptor (beta chain) is a study of T-cell reconstitution after alpha-beta-depleted transplantation in children. Regarding the study as a whole: In patients about two months after transplant, alpha-beta T cells reportedly arose from several hundred expanded graft clones. One year after transplant, T-cell counts and diversity came mostly from newly produced T cells. Surviving recipient T cells and thymic progenitors produced the high day-60 TCRbeta diversity seen in some patients.

V shed 2 bases and J shed 7 bases, with 6 bases lying between them. The CDR3 has 13 amino acids. Germline CDR1 reads SEHNR; CDR2 reads FQNEAQ (reference sequence). This clonotype occurred many times. The antigen remains undetermined. Unique molecular identifiers were used to barcode this TCRbeta library. TCRdb itself ran the PCR reads through MiXCR, one entry per CDR3 protein. The sample includes nearly 350,000 distinct CDR3 sequences, roughly 16% of them seen just once. This clonotype was obtained from a male patient between 2 and 15 years old who had a stem cell transplant for acute lymphoblastic leukemia, so the T cells may come from the graft donor. This specimen was PBMCs, mostly from graft donor cells, taken 360 days after TCRalphabeta/CD19-depleted stem cell transplant. The chain employs TRBV7-9 and TRBJ1-6; maybe TRBD1 (6 bases). CDR3 sequence: CASSLQGNSPLHF. The DNA for the CDR3 is TGTGCCAGCAGCTTACAGGGGAATTCACCCCTCCACTTT. The full variable domain, rest sourced from reference TRBV7-9 and TRBJ1-6, is DTGVSQNPRHKITKRGQNVTFRCDPISEHNRLYWYRQTLGQGPEFLTYFQNEAQLEKSRLLSDRFSAERPKGSFSTLEIQRTEQGDSAMYLCASSLQGNSPLHFGNGTRLTVT.